The 27 T cell receptor beta chains below come from one sample, sequenced in a study of T cells after yellow fever vaccination. Each CDR3 protein gets one entry after TCRdb re-called the 5' RACE reads with MiXCR. The sample records some 240,000 distinct CDR3 sequences, 5.2% being singletons. The sequencing used CD4+ T cells sorted from PBMCs, collected on the day of the yellow fever booster vaccination. The source is a man between 18 and 35 years old who received the YFV17D yellow fever vaccine.

This clonotype was recorded at least ten times. This chain connects TRBV4-2 to TRBJ2-3; D not resolved. V lost 4 bases and J lost 6, with 11 bases in between. CDR1 LGHNA and CDR2 YNFKEQ come from the germline V gene. The CDR3 extends over 13 amino acids. CDR3 sequence: CASSLLATDTQYF. As DNA, the CDR3 is TGTGCCAGCAGCCTCTTGGCGACGGATACGCAGTATTTT.

V gene TRBV20-1 combines with J gene TRBJ2-2; TRBD1 matches 8 bases. With 6 bases clipped from V and 3 bases from J, the junction kept 6 bases outside the gene matches. Germline assignment: CDR1 DFQATT and CDR2 SNEGSKA (reference sequence). The CDR3 extends over 14 amino acids. The CDR3: CSAITGGYTGELFF. CDR3 DNA: TGCAGTGCAATTACAGGGGGATACACCGGGGAGCTGTTTTTT.

The genes are TRBV6-6 and TRBJ2-7, with 11 bases fitting TRBD2. V was pared by 7 bases and J by 2 bases, with 10 bases of the junction left unmatched. Germline CDR1 reads MNHNY; CDR2 reads SVGAGI (reference sequence). The CDR3 has 16 residues. The CDR3, as DNA: TGTGCCAGCAACCCCGGGGGACTAGCGGTGGCCTACGAGCAGTACTTC. Translation gives CASNPGGLAVAYEQYF.

V and J are TRBV3-1 and TRBJ1-1; the match to TRBD1 covers 11 bases. There are 17 residues in the CDR3. The germline CDR1 and CDR2 sequences are LGHDT and YNNKEL (reference sequence). The junction had 11 bases not matched to a gene; V was cut back by 4 bases and J by 4 bases. In DNA form, the CDR3 reads TGTGCCAGCAGCCGAACGGGGACGGGGACAGGGGGCACTGAAGCTTTCTTT. Protein: CASSRTGTGTGGTEAFF.

This clonotype was counted between two and nine times. J is TRBJ1-5 and V is TRBV10-3, with 11 bases lining up with TRBD1. Germline V CDR1 and CDR2: ENHRY, SYGVKD. The junction had 4 bases not matched to a gene; V was cut back by 6 bases and J by 6 bases. The CDR3 spans 14 residues. CDR3 region: CAISGQGAVQPQHF. The CDR3 bases are TGTGCCATCAGCGGACAGGGGGCGGTTCAGCCCCAGCATTTT.

This chain joins TRBV18 and TRBJ2-6, with D unresolved. The CDR3 contains 15 residues. Per germline, CDR1 KGHSH and CDR2 LQKENI. V lost 3 bases and J 0 bases, leaving 6 bases between the germline ends. The CDR3 DNA sequence: TGTGCCAGCTCACCTGGAGTCTCTGGGGCCAACGTCCTGACTTTC. Amino acid sequence: CASSPGVSGANVLTF.

This clonotype has just a few counts. DNA for the CDR3: TGTGCCAGCAGCGTGCGGGGGTACCAAGAGACCCAGTACTTC. Amino acid sequence: CASSVRGYQETQYF. J is TRBJ2-5 and V is TRBV9, with 7 bases matching TRBD2. V dropped 2 bases and J dropped 0; count of bases not matched to a gene: 1. This CDR3 region has 14 residues. Germline CDR1 reads SGDLS; CDR2 reads YYNGEE.

This rearrangement joins TRBV5-1 to TRBJ2-3; 13 bases map to TRBD2. CDR1 is SGHRS and CDR2 is YFSETQ in the germline V gene. V gave up 1 base and J gave up 6 bases; unmatched junction bases: 2. This CDR3 contains 15 residues. CDR3 amino acids: CASSLSTSGGDTQYF. The CDR3 DNA sequence: TGCGCCAGCAGCTTGTCGACTAGCGGGGGGGATACGCAGTATTTT.

The genes are TRBV6-2 or TRBV6-3 and TRBJ1-5; D might be TRBD1 (5 bases). The CDR3 sequence is 14 residues long. The V gene's germline CDR1 is MNHEY and CDR2 SVGEGT. The V and J ends lost 6 bases and 0 bases respectively, with 9 bases between them. The CDR3 region is CASSNTGSNQPQHF. CDR3 bases: TGTGCCAGCAGCAATACAGGTAGCAATCAGCCCCAGCATTTT.

There are a few counts of this clonotype. The gene calls are TRBV7-7 and TRBJ1-3; 11 nucleotides match TRBD1. CDR1 is SSHAT and CDR2 is FNYEAQ in the germline V gene (reference sequence). The CDR3 consists of 18 residues. V gave up 1 base and J gave up 3 bases; unmatched junction bases: 8. The CDR3, as DNA: TGTGCCAGCAGCTTAGGTCCATGGACAGGGGGCAATGGAAACACCATATATTTT. Translating gives CASSLGPWTGGNGNTIYF.

This clonotype was recorded at least ten times. The chain couples TRBV5-1 to TRBJ2-3; 11 nucleotides align to TRBD2. The CDR3 has 18 amino acids. The germline V gene encodes CDR1 SGHRS and CDR2 YFSETQ. Trimming cost V 4 bases and J 0 bases; bases outside gene matches: 10. In DNA form, the CDR3 reads TGCGCCAGCAGCCCCCTTAGCGGGGGGGCCCCTAGCACAGATACGCAGTATTTT. Its translation is CASSPLSGGAPSTDTQYF. Full variable domain (remainder filled in from reference TRBV5-1 and TRBJ2-3): KAGVTQTPRYLIKTRGQQVTLSCSPISGHRSVSWYQQTPGQGLQFLFEYFSETQRNKGNFPGRFSGRQFSNSRSEMNVSTLELGDSALYLCASSPLSGGAPSTDTQYFGPGTRLTVL.

This clonotype appeared many times. The CDR3 loop reads CASSRGLDTEAFF. CDR3 DNA: TGTGCCAGCAGCCGAGGGCTGGACACTGAAGCTTTCTTT. The chain recombines TRBV7-9 with TRBJ1-1; D is undetermined. Germline CDR1 is SEHNR and CDR2 is FQNEAQ (reference sequence). Trimming shortened V by 5 bases and J by 3 bases, and 10 bases separated the two germline ends. This CDR3 has 13 amino acids.

This clonotype was seen repeatedly, ten times or more. The chain couples TRBV18 to TRBJ2-7, with D hard to call. V dropped 3 bases and J dropped 7 bases, with 13 bases sitting between them. Germline-derived CDR1 and CDR2 are KGHSH and LQKENI. The CDR3 consists of 13 residues. The CDR3 sequence: CASSPGLQREQYF. Here the CDR3 DNA reads TGTGCCAGCTCACCGGGCCTTCAGCGTGAGCAGTACTTC.

This chain links TRBV6-2 or TRBV6-3 with TRBJ1-2, with D perhaps TRBD1 (5 bases). Trimming took 11 bases from V and 7 from J, leaving 17 bases between them. The CDR3 runs 12 residues. From germline, CDR1 is MNHEY and CDR2 SVGEGT. The CDR3 reads CAATGTRIGYTF. CDR3 coding DNA: TGTGCCGCGACCGGGACCCGGATTGGCTACACCTTC.

The J gene is TRBJ1-1, the V gene TRBV18; D call uncertain. This CDR3 contains 13 residues. Germline CDR1 reads KGHSH; CDR2 reads LQKENI. The ends were cut back, 2 bases at V and 3 bases at J, with 7 bases in the middle. CDR3 residues: CASSPGSDTEAFF. CDR3 DNA: TGTGCCAGCTCACCAGGTTCCGACACTGAAGCTTTCTTT.

This clonotype was seen a handful of times. This chain uses TRBV6-2 or TRBV6-3 with TRBJ2-5; D gene uncertain. Trimming left V 4 bases short and J 2 bases short, with 23 bases between. Germline V gives CDR1 MNHEY, CDR2 SVGEGT. The CDR3 has 18 amino acids. The CDR3 nucleotides are TGTGCCAGCAGTTCCTATACGGGCCCTCAACAAACTCAAGAGACCCAGTACTTC. This translates into CASSSYTGPQQTQETQYF.

This clonotype was seen repeatedly, ten times or more. The chain employs TRBV12-3 or TRBV12-4 and TRBJ2-1, with 8 bases matching TRBD2. The CDR3 is made up of 16 amino acids. The V segment lost 1 base and the J segment 7 bases; nucleotides outside the gene matches: 9. This CDR3 is CASSLGPRGGPNEQFF. The CDR3 DNA is TGTGCCAGCAGTTTAGGCCCCCGCGGGGGGCCGAATGAGCAGTTCTTC.

The J gene is TRBJ2-2, the V gene TRBV5-1, with D uncertain. Germline V lookup: CDR1 SGHRS, CDR2 YFSETQ. The CDR3 is 14 amino acids. Trimming removed 1 base at V and 4 bases at J, with 8 bases between. The CDR3 DNA reads as TGCGCCAGCAGCTTGTACGAAACCACCGGGGAGCTGTTTTTT. Translation: CASSLYETTGELFF.

The table lists this clonotype with many counts. The chain recombines TRBV5-6 with TRBJ1-1; D may be TRBD1 (6 bases). The CDR3 is 13 amino acids. The ends were cut back, 4 bases at V and 10 bases at J, with 17 bases in the middle. Germline lookup yields CDR1 SGHDT and CDR2 YYEEEE. The CDR3 bases are TGTGCCAGCAGCCCCCCCGGGGGGGCCCGAGCTTTCTTT. Translation gives CASSPPGGARAFF.

This clonotype turned up a few times. Written as DNA, the CDR3 is TGCAGTGCTCTAACTAGCGGGGCCACAGATACGCAGTATTTT. Translating it yields CSALTSGATDTQYF. The chain joins TRBV20-1 to TRBJ2-3; 10 bases are shared with TRBD2. CDR1 is DFQATT, CDR2 SNEGSKA, per germline (reference sequence). CDR3 size: 14 residues. After removal of 5 bases from V and 2 bases from J, the junction contained 4 bases not matched to a gene.

This clonotype was recorded at least ten times. The chain employs TRBV20-1 and TRBJ2-3; possible D gene TRBD2, 6 bases. Trimming stripped 5 bases from V and 1 base from J, with 10 bases between. Germline loops: CDR1 DFQATT, CDR2 SNEGSKA (reference sequence). The CDR3 is 13 residues long. CDR3 protein: CSAGEAGTDTQYF. The DNA of the CDR3 is TGCAGTGCTGGGGAGGCAGGCACAGATACGCAGTATTTT.

This sequence joins TRBV12-3 or TRBV12-4 and TRBJ2-5; D uncertain. The germline V and J ends were trimmed by 3 bases and 1 base, with 9 bases remaining between them. The CDR3 contains 14 residues. The CDR3 loop is CASSFNWVQETQYF. Written as DNA, the CDR3 is TGTGCCAGCAGTTTCAATTGGGTCCAAGAGACCCAGTACTTC.

The chain has TRBV10-3 and TRBJ1-5; D might be TRBD1 (5 bases). The germline gives CDR1 ENHRY, CDR2 SYGVKD. This CDR3 spans 14 amino acids. The V gene lost 1 base and the J gene lost 4 bases, with 8 bases spanning the gap. The chain's CDR3 is CAISEYGGNQPQHF. DNA for the CDR3: TGTGCCATCAGTGAGTACGGGGGGAATCAGCCCCAGCATTTT.

The rearrangement links TRBV5-1 to TRBJ1-4; D is unclear. With 5 bases removed from V and 0 bases from J, the gap between germline ends came to 8 bases. This CDR3 comprises 14 residues. Germline loops: CDR1 SGHRS, CDR2 YFSETQ. The chain's CDR3 is CASRELATNEKLFF. The CDR3 DNA reads TGCGCCAGCAGGGAACTAGCAACTAATGAAAAACTGTTTTTT.

This chain connects TRBV19 to TRBJ2-6, with 9 bases that match TRBD1. V was clipped by 6 bases and J by 2 bases; unmatched bases: 8. CDR1 and CDR2 (germline): LNHDA, SQIVND (reference sequence). This CDR3 contains 17 residues. CDR3 nucleotides: TGTGCCAGTAGCCAACAGGGGGCTAAGCCTGGGGCCAACGTCCTGACTTTC. Amino acid sequence: CASSQQGAKPGANVLTF.

In its sample, this clonotype was seen many times. The rearrangement links TRBV5-1 to TRBJ1-2, with D possibly TRBD1 on 5 matching bases. Germline-derived CDR1 and CDR2 are SGHRS and YFSETQ. The CDR3 is 14 residues long. Trimming pared 4 bases from V and 6 bases from J, leaving 16 bases between. CDR3 protein: CASSPGPPSDGYTF. The CDR3 DNA follows: TGCGCCAGCAGCCCGGGACCTCCCTCCGATGGCTACACCTTC. The variable domain in full, with the rest retrieved from reference TRBV5-1 and TRBJ1-2, is KAGVTQTPRYLIKTRGQQVTLSCSPISGHRSVSWYQQTPGQGLQFLFEYFSETQRNKGNFPGRFSGRQFSNSRSEMNVSTLELGDSALYLCASSPGPPSDGYTFGSGTRLTVV.

Only a few counts were recorded for this clonotype. This chain joins TRBV6-5 and TRBJ2-1, with TRBD1 matching over 8 bases. This CDR3 contains 14 residues. Germline CDR1 and CDR2: MNHEY and SVGAGI. Trimming removed 10 bases from V and 2 bases from J; junction bases left unmatched: 7. CDR3 sequence reads: CAIAKGQAYNEQFF. CDR3 nucleotide sequence: TGTGCCATCGCAAAGGGACAGGCCTACAATGAGCAGTTCTTC.